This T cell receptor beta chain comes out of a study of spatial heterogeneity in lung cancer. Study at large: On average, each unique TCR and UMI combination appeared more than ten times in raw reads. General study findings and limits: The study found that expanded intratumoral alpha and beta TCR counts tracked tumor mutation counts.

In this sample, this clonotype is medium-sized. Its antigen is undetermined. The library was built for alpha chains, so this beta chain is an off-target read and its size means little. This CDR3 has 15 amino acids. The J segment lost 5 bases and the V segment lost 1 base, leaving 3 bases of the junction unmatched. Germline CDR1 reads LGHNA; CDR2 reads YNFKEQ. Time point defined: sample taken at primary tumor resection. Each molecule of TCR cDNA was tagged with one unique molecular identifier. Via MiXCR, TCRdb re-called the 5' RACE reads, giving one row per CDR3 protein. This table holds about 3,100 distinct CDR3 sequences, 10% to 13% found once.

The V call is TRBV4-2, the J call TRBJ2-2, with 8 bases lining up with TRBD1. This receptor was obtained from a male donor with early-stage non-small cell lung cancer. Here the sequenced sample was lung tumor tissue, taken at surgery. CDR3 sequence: CASSQGTGPTGELFF. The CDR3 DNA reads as TGTGCCAGCAGCCAAGGGACAGGGCCTACCGGGGAGCTGTTTTTT.